These 28 T cell receptor beta chains originate from one sample sequenced in a study of T cells after posttransplantation cyclophosphamide. The data were produced by immunoSEQ multiplex PCR, yet TCRdb's version contains in-frame clones alone and is incomplete. The sample records some 4,300 clones, about 82% being singletons. Cyclophosphamide on days +3 and +4 followed busulfan-fludarabine conditioning and a marrow graft. This specimen was PBMCs, taken after allogeneic stem cell transplant with posttransplant cyclophosphamide. These receptors originate from a male patient between 40 and 50 years old who received an allogeneic stem cell transplant from a related donor, was CMV-positive, and had acute and chronic GVHD. Some T cells may be the graft donor's.

This chain uses TRBV7-3 with TRBJ2-5; possible D gene TRBD2, 6 bases. Germline V gene lookup returns CDR1 SGHTA and CDR2 FQGTGA. CDR3 length equals 13 residues. V lost 5 bases and J lost 1, with 8 bases in between. CDR3 sequence reads: CASSPGSQETQYF. CDR3 nucleotide sequence: TGTGCCAGCAGCCCCGGGAGCCAAGAGACCCAGTACTTC.

The count of this clone is one. This chain uses TRBV6-1 with TRBJ2-1; TRBD2 aligns across 8 bases. Trimming took 1 base from V and 1 from J; bases not matched to a gene: 15. The CDR3 has 20 amino acids. CDR1 MNHNS and CDR2 SASEGT come from the germline V gene. The CDR3 spells CASSEVLWVSGSWSYNEQFF. The CDR3 DNA reads as TGTGCCAGCAGTGAAGTGCTATGGGTGAGCGGGAGCTGGTCCTACAATGAGCAGTTCTTC.

This rearrangement joins TRBV9 to TRBJ2-1; the match to TRBD2 covers 14 bases. V shed 2 bases, J shed 14 bases, and the junction held 3 bases outside the gene matches. Germline CDR1 reads SGDLS; CDR2 reads YYNGEE. The CDR3 length is 13 residues. CDR3 sequence reads: CASSVGTSGSKFF. CDR3 sequence (DNA): TGTGCCAGCAGCGTCGGGACTAGCGGGAGCAAGTTCTTC.

V gene TRBV5-1 combines with J gene TRBJ1-6; 9 bases agree with TRBD1. The V segment lost 3 bases and the J segment 8 bases; nucleotides outside the gene matches: 3. CDR3 length: 14 amino acids. Germline V gene data show CDR1 as SGHRS and CDR2 as YFSETQ. The CDR3 protein is CASSSDRGYSPLHF. The CDR3 region has the DNA TGCGCCAGCAGCTCGGACAGGGGTTATTCACCCCTCCACTTT.

This clone was recorded once. The chain carries TRBV11-2 and TRBJ2-2, with 7 bases lining up with TRBD1. CDR1 is SGHAT, CDR2 FQNNGV, per germline. The CDR3 contains 14 residues. The V segment lost 5 bases and the J segment 6 bases; nucleotides outside the gene matches: 6. The CDR3 nucleotides are TGTGCCAGCAGCCCCCAGGGGGACGCCGGGGAGCTGTTTTTT. Translation: CASSPQGDAGELFF. Supplemented by reference TRBV11-2 and TRBJ2-2, the full variable domain reads EAGVAQSPRYKIIEKRQSVAFWCNPISGHATLYWYQQILGQGPKLLIQFQNNGVVDDSQLPKDRFSAERLKGVDSTLKIQPAKLEDSAVYLCASSPQGDAGELFFGEGSRLTVL.

The rearrangement joins TRBV11-3 to TRBJ2-7; weak D call: TRBD2 (5 bases). Trimming took off 3 bases at V and 5 bases at J, with 5 bases between the two ends. The CDR3 covers 11 residues. Germline V lookup: CDR1 SGHNT, CDR2 YENEEA. Here the CDR3 DNA reads TGTGCCAGCAGCTTCGGGGACGAGCAGTACTTC. It encodes CASSFGDEQYF. Supplemented by reference TRBV11-3 and TRBJ2-7, the full variable domain reads EAGVVQSPRYKIIEKKQPVAFWCNPISGHNTLYWYLQNLGQGPELLIRYENEEAVDDSQLPKDRFSAERLKGVDSTLKIQPAELGDSAVYLCASSFGDEQYFGPGTRLTVT.

In its sample, this clone was seen a few times. The V call is TRBV5-1, the J call TRBJ1-4; D is uncertain. V gave up 0 bases and J gave up 8 bases, with 11 bases separating them. Germline CDR1 and CDR2: SGHRS and YFSETQ. The length of the CDR3 is 14 residues. The CDR3 DNA is TGCGCCAGCAGCTTGGTCCCGGGTCGGGAAAAACTGTTTTTT. As protein: CASSLVPGREKLFF.

The chain carries TRBV18 and TRBJ1-2; 8 bases fit TRBD1. The CDR3 length is 16 residues. J gave up 3 bases and V 3 bases, and 9 bases lay outside the gene matches. Germline V gives CDR1 KGHSH, CDR2 LQKENI. This CDR3 is CASSPDRTGIDYGYTF. DNA for the CDR3: TGTGCCAGCTCACCCGACCGGACAGGGATCGACTATGGCTACACCTTC.

CDR3 sequence reads: CASIKGPNTEAFF. CDR3 in DNA: TGTGCCAGCATCAAGGGGCCGAACACTGAAGCTTTCTTT. This chain links TRBV28 with TRBJ1-1; possibly TRBD1 for D (5 bases). The CDR3 extends over 13 amino acids. V lost 7 bases, J lost 1 base, and 10 bases lay in between. Germline V gene lookup returns CDR1 MDHEN and CDR2 SYDVKM.

V gene TRBV5-1 combines with J gene TRBJ2-5, with D tentatively TRBD1 (6 bases). V shed 2 bases and J shed 2 bases, with 13 bases lying between them. The CDR3 runs 15 residues. CDR1 is SGHRS and CDR2 is YFSETQ in the germline V gene. The CDR3 DNA follows: TGCGCCAGCAGCTTCGGACAGCAATTACAAGAGACCCAGTACTTC. Protein: CASSFGQQLQETQYF.

The sample holds one count of this clone. This chain uses TRBV7-3 with TRBJ2-1; the match to TRBD2 covers 10 bases. CDR1 is SGHTA, CDR2 FQGTGA, per germline. The V segment lost 8 bases and the J segment 0 bases; nucleotides outside the gene matches: 7. The CDR3 totals 16 residues. CDR3 sequence: CASGEREGSSYNEQFF. The CDR3 DNA reads TGTGCCAGCGGGGAGCGGGAGGGAAGCTCCTACAATGAGCAGTTCTTC.

The V and J genes are TRBV2 and TRBJ2-4, with D uncertain. From germline, CDR1 is SNHLY and CDR2 FYNNEI. The ends were cut back, 7 bases at V and 0 bases at J, with 19 bases in the middle. The length of the CDR3 is 17 residues. The CDR3 protein is CASNIQALSLAKNIQYF. CDR3 DNA: TGTGCCAGCAATATCCAGGCCCTTAGTTTAGCCAAAAACATTCAGTACTTC.

This clone has only a few counts. The gene calls are TRBV5-4 and TRBJ2-7; D gene uncertain. CDR1 is SGHNT and CDR2 is YYREEE in the germline V gene (reference sequence). V was pared by 4 bases and J by 3 bases, with 17 bases between. The CDR3 runs 15 residues. For the CDR3, the DNA is TGTGCCAGCAGCCAACAAAGTCCTAGTAACTACGAGCAGTACTTC. Protein sequence: CASSQQSPSNYEQYF.

The V and J genes are TRBV7-2 and TRBJ2-1, with TRBD1 matching over 9 bases. Germline V gene lookup returns CDR1 SGHTA and CDR2 FQGNSA. V gave up 5 bases and J gave up 9 bases; unmatched junction bases: 11. CDR3 length equals 15 residues. The CDR3 nucleotides read TGTGCCAGCAGCAATGCCGGGACAGGGTGGGGTGAGCAGTTCTTC. Protein sequence: CASSNAGTGWGEQFF.

The chain recombines TRBV30 with TRBJ1-1; D perhaps matches TRBD1 (5 bases). V dropped 4 bases and J dropped 8 bases, with 17 bases sitting between them. CDR3 length: 13 residues. CDR1 and CDR2 from the germline V gene are GTSNPN and SVGIG (reference sequence). The CDR3 nucleotides are TGTGCCTGGACCTTCGGAAGGGGCACGGAAGCTTTCTTT. Translating it yields CAWTFGRGTEAFF.

The rearrangement uses TRBV7-6 and TRBJ2-7, with 12 nucleotides matching TRBD2. V shed 4 bases, J shed 4 bases, and the junction held 5 bases outside the gene matches. This CDR3 is built from 15 residues. In germline, CDR1 is SGHVS, CDR2 FNYEAQ. CDR3 sequence reads: CASSWLAGGGYEQYF. In DNA, the CDR3 is TGTGCCAGCAGCTGGCTAGCGGGAGGGGGGTACGAGCAGTACTTC.

The rearrangement uses TRBV6-5 and TRBJ1-2, with 11 bases identical to TRBD1. V gave up 6 bases and J gave up 7 bases; unmatched junction bases: 7. The germline V gene encodes CDR1 MNHEY and CDR2 SVGAGI. The CDR3 extends over 14 amino acids. The CDR3 DNA sequence: TGTGCCAGCAGCGGGACAGGGGGAATGGGTGGCTACACCTTC. It is translated as CASSGTGGMGGYTF.

V and J are TRBV13 and TRBJ1-6; D is possibly TRBD1 (6 bases). The V end was cut by 4 bases, the J end by 9 bases, with 13 bases between. This CDR3 region has 14 residues. Germline loops: CDR1 PRHDT, CDR2 FYEKMQ (reference sequence). The chain's CDR3 is CASSSRTVGSPLHF. The CDR3 nucleotides are TGTGCCAGCAGCTCCCGGACAGTAGGTTCACCCCTCCACTTT.

CDR3 residues: CASSHQRGTSGASYEQYF. The CDR3 DNA sequence: TGTGCCAGTAGCCACCAGCGGGGGACTAGCGGGGCCTCCTACGAGCAGTACTTC. The gene calls are TRBV19 and TRBJ2-7; TRBD2 matches 13 bases. This CDR3 spans 18 amino acids. CDR1 is LNHDA and CDR2 is SQIVND in the germline V gene (reference sequence). Trimming removed 6 bases from V and 0 bases from J; junction bases left unmatched: 11.

For the CDR3, the DNA is TGTGCCAGTAGTGCCCGGGGATTCTATAGCAATCAGCCCCAGCATTTT. It is translated as CASSARGFYSNQPQHF. J is TRBJ1-5 and V is TRBV19; D is uncertain. This CDR3 region has 16 residues. V dropped 5 bases and J dropped 0 bases, with 14 bases sitting between them. The germline V gene encodes CDR1 LNHDA and CDR2 SQIVND (reference sequence).

This clone was seen a single time. The chain links TRBV30 to TRBJ2-7; perhaps TRBD2 as D (5 bases). The CDR3 is 12 residues long. The germline CDR1 and CDR2 sequences are GTSNPN and SVGIG (reference sequence). V dropped 3 bases and J dropped 5 bases, with 11 bases sitting between them. As DNA, the CDR3 is TGTGCCTGGAGCGAGACCGGGGACGAGCAGTACTTC. Protein product: CAWSETGDEQYF.

The genes are TRBV29-1 and TRBJ1-3; weak D call: TRBD1 (5 bases). Germline values: CDR1 SQVTM, CDR2 ANQGSEA. V shed 3 bases and J shed 6 bases, with 9 bases lying between them. The CDR3 is made up of 12 amino acids. The CDR3 DNA follows: TGCAGCGTTGAGGGGGGGGAAAACACCATATATTTT. The encoded protein is CSVEGGENTIYF. The whole variable domain, filled in from reference TRBV29-1 and TRBJ1-3, reads SAVISQKPSRDICQRGTSLTIQCQVDSQVTMMFWYRQQPGQSLTLIATANQGSEATYESGFVIDKFPISRPNLTFSTLTVSNMSPEDSSIYLCSVEGGENTIYFGEGSWLTVV.

DNA for the CDR3: TGTGCCAGCAGCGCCGAGATCACAGGGCTAACGCAGTATTTT. Translated: CASSAEITGLTQYF. This chain connects TRBV7-3 to TRBJ2-3, with a tentative D call TRBD1 (6 bases). The length of the CDR3 is 14 residues. V lost 5 bases and J lost 9, with 18 bases in between. CDR1 is SGHTA and CDR2 is FQGTGA in the germline V gene.

The chain links TRBV13 to TRBJ2-7; D remains ambiguous. Germline V gene data show CDR1 as PRHDT and CDR2 as FYEKMQ (reference sequence). Between the trimmed V and J ends, which lost 2 bases and 6 bases, there was a span of 11 bases. CDR3 length: 13 amino acids. The CDR3: CASSLTIAGEQYF. Here the CDR3 DNA reads TGTGCCAGCAGCTTAACGATAGCCGGCGAGCAGTACTTC. The full variable domain, rest sourced from reference TRBV13 and TRBJ2-7, is AAGVIQSPRHLIKEKRETATLKCYPIPRHDTVYWYQQGPGQDPQFLISFYEKMQSDKGSIPDRFSAQQFSDYHSELNMSSLELGDSALYFCASSLTIAGEQYFGPGTRLTVT.

In its sample, this clone was seen a few times. This chain uses TRBV7-2 with TRBJ1-5; tentative D call: TRBD1 (6 bases). The ends were cut back, 2 bases at V and 9 bases at J, with 17 bases in the middle. Per the germline V gene, CDR1 is SGHTA and CDR2 is FQGNSA. This CDR3 comprises 15 residues. CDR3 region: CASSLPTDLGGPQHF. DNA for the CDR3: TGTGCCAGCAGCTTACCAACCGACCTAGGGGGGCCCCAGCATTTT.

The chain links TRBV5-1 to TRBJ2-1; 7 nucleotides match TRBD1. V was clipped by 6 bases and J by 8 bases; unmatched bases: 5. From germline, CDR1 is SGHRS and CDR2 YFSETQ. The CDR3 length is 12 residues. The CDR3 reads CASTQGSHEQFF. The CDR3 DNA sequence: TGCGCCAGCACACAGGGGTCCCATGAGCAGTTCTTC.

This clone was counted a single time. The chain combines TRBV4-2 with TRBJ2-3; 11 bases map to TRBD2. The CDR3 length is 18 residues. V dropped 0 bases and J dropped 2; count of bases not matched to a gene: 7. Germline assignment: CDR1 LGHNA and CDR2 YNFKEQ. CDR3 in amino acids: CASSQDSGLADPTDTQYF. Written as DNA, the CDR3 is TGTGCCAGCAGCCAAGATTCGGGACTAGCGGACCCCACAGATACGCAGTATTTT.

The chain employs TRBV29-1 and TRBJ2-1, with D maybe TRBD2 (6 bases). Germline CDR1 and CDR2: SQVTM and ANQGSEA. The CDR3 is 12 residues long. Between the trimmed V and J ends, which lost 3 bases and 7 bases, there was a span of 10 bases. CDR3 sequence reads: CSVEEGANEQFF. CDR3 DNA sequence: TGCAGCGTTGAGGAGGGCGCGAATGAGCAGTTCTTC.